What follows are 27 T cell receptor beta chains derived from one specimen sequenced in a study of blood T cell repertoires in COVID-19. Repertoires were generated with immunoSEQ multiplex PCR, while TCRdb's copy carries only in-frame clones and drops some. The table lists some 200,000 clones, approximately 91% of them singletons, with 4% to 5.5% in the top ten. Sequencing was performed on peripheral blood. The receptors originated from a woman in her thirties or forties with acute or convalescent COVID-19.

This chain uses TRBV3-1 (or the pseudogene TRBV3-2) with TRBJ2-1, with TRBD2 matching over 14 bases. V lost 6 bases and J lost 7; bases outside the gene matches: 14. The germline V gene encodes CDR1 LGHDT and CDR2 YNNKEL (reference sequence). This CDR3 spans 18 amino acids. The CDR3 sequence is CASSRTSGGFGALNEQFF. CDR3 sequence (DNA): TGTGCCAGCAGTCGGACTAGCGGGGGGTTTGGTGCGTTGAATGAGCAGTTCTTC.

The chain is built from TRBV28 and TRBJ1-1; 10 bases line up with TRBD1. Germline CDR1 reads MDHEN; CDR2 reads SYDVKM. This CDR3 comprises 13 residues. Trimming at V came to 3 bases and at J to 6 bases, leaving 1 base not matched to a gene. The CDR3 sequence: CASSLGQGPEAFF. CDR3 bases: TGTGCCAGCAGTTTGGGACAGGGGCCTGAAGCTTTCTTT.

V gene TRBV27 combines with J gene TRBJ1-2; D not resolved. V was shortened by 0 bases and J by 10 bases, with 12 bases between the two germline ends. From germline, CDR1 is MNHEY and CDR2 SMNVEV (reference sequence). The CDR3 extends over 13 amino acids. CDR3 protein: CASSLSNVRDYTF. CDR3 nucleotide sequence: TGTGCCAGCAGTTTATCGAATGTACGGGACTACACCTTC.

The V and J genes are TRBV5-4 and TRBJ2-3, with D maybe TRBD2 (7 bases). Trimming took 3 bases from V and 3 from J, leaving 17 bases between them. This CDR3 contains 16 residues. CDR1 and CDR2 from the germline V gene are SGHNT and YYREEE (reference sequence). The CDR3 here is CASSSAGGGGTDTQYF. The CDR3 DNA reads TGTGCCAGCAGCTCGGCCGGGGGAGGGGGGACAGATACGCAGTATTTT. The variable domain in full, completed from reference TRBV5-4 and TRBJ2-3, reads ETGVTQSPTHLIKTRGQQVTLRCSSQSGHNTVSWYQQALGQGPQFIFQYYREEENGRGNFPPRFSGLQFPNYSSELNVNALELDDSALYLCASSSAGGGGTDTQYFGPGTRLTVL.

The chain uses TRBV25-1 and TRBJ2-3; 7 bases agree with TRBD1. CDR1 and CDR2 (germline): MGHDK, SYGVNS. The CDR3 spans 16 residues. Unmatched junction bases numbered 6, after V lost 3 bases and J lost 0 bases. CDR3 coding DNA: TGTGCCAGCAGTGATACCGGGACAGCGAGCACAGATACGCAGTATTTT. Residues: CASSDTGTASTDTQYF.

The CDR3 bases are TGTGCCAGCAGCCAGGGAGGGGGAAGGGGCTACAATGAGCAGTTCTTC. This encodes CASSQGGGRGYNEQFF. This sequence joins TRBV5-8 and TRBJ2-1, with a possible D match to TRBD2 (7 bases). The CDR3 totals 16 residues. V dropped 4 bases and J dropped 3 bases, with 17 bases sitting between them. Per germline, CDR1 SGHTS and CDR2 YDEGEE.

The chain links TRBV5-1 to TRBJ2-2, with 9 nucleotides matching TRBD1. Germline CDR1 SGHRS, CDR2 YFSETQ. The V and J ends lost 4 bases and 1 base, in that order; junction bases with no gene match: 5. The CDR3 spans 16 residues. The CDR3: CASSRSTGGNTGELFF. The CDR3 coding sequence is TGCGCCAGCAGCCGATCGACAGGGGGGAACACCGGGGAGCTGTTTTTT.

V and J are TRBV6-5 and TRBJ2-1, with 8 bases matching TRBD2. CDR3 size: 16 residues. V lost 3 bases, J lost 10 bases, and 14 bases stayed unmatched. The V gene's germline CDR1 is MNHEY and CDR2 SVGAGI. The CDR3 is CASSYPMGGGLSEQFF. The CDR3 DNA reads TGTGCCAGCAGTTATCCAATGGGCGGGGGGCTAAGCGAGCAGTTCTTC.

This chain links TRBV2 with TRBJ1-2, with 12 bases aligning to TRBD1. Trimming cost V 5 bases and J 5 bases; bases outside gene matches: 3. Germline loops: CDR1 SNHLY, CDR2 FYNNEI. The CDR3 consists of 14 residues. The CDR3 region has the DNA TGTGCCAGCAGTTGGGACAGGGGGCCGTATGGCTACACCTTC. This translates into CASSWDRGPYGYTF. Full variable domain (outside the CDR3, taken from reference TRBV2 and TRBJ1-2): EPEVTQTPSHQVTQMGQEVILRCVPISNHLYFYWYRQILGQKVEFLVSFYNNEISEKSEIFDDQFSVERPDGSNFTLKIRSTKLEDSAMYFCASSWDRGPYGYTFGSGTRLTVV.

V and J are TRBV20-1 and TRBJ2-1; tentative D call: TRBD1 (6 bases). This CDR3 is 17 amino acids long. Between the trimmed V and J ends, which lost 3 bases and 0 bases, there was a span of 18 bases. Germline CDR1 is DFQATT and CDR2 is SNEGSKA (reference sequence). CDR3 DNA sequence: TGCAGTGCTAGTGGGCCGAGGGACACCAGCTCCTACAATGAGCAGTTCTTC. Protein product: CSASGPRDTSSYNEQFF.

The chain carries TRBV12-3 or TRBV12-4 and TRBJ2-5; D possibly corresponds to TRBD2 (6 bases). The CDR3 is 13 amino acids. Trimming took off 6 bases at V and 1 base at J, with 9 bases between the two ends. The CDR3 nucleotides are TGTGCCAGCAGGCCGGGGGTCCAAGAGACCCAGTACTTC. This codes for CASRPGVQETQYF.

The V and J genes are TRBV7-8 and TRBJ2-7, with 9 bases aligning to TRBD2. J was trimmed by 3 bases and V by 5 bases; bases with no gene match: 14. The CDR3 runs to 17 residues. Germline V gene sequence: CDR1 SGHVS, CDR2 FQNEAQ. In nucleotides, the CDR3 is TGTGCCAGCAGCCCTGGGGTAGCGGGGGCCTTTCTCTACGAGCAGTACGTC. It is translated as CASSPGVAGAFLYEQYV.

The J gene is TRBJ1-2, the V gene TRBV24-1, with D possibly TRBD1 on 5 matching bases. The V gene lost 6 bases and the J gene lost 6 bases, with 13 bases spanning the gap. Germline V gene lookup returns CDR1 KGHDR and CDR2 SFDVKD. CDR3 length: 13 amino acids. The CDR3 DNA is TGTGCCACCAGTAACGGGACTCTAAATGGCTACACCTTC. Translating gives CATSNGTLNGYTF.

The chain recombines TRBV18 with TRBJ2-6; 7 bases map to TRBD1. CDR3 length: 18 amino acids. V was pared by 1 base and J by 0 bases, with 6 bases of the junction left unmatched. CDR1 is KGHSH, CDR2 LQKENI, per germline. The CDR3, as DNA: TGTGCCAGCTCACCACGACAGGGAGAAGGCTCTGGGGCCAACGTCCTGACTTTC. Its translation is CASSPRQGEGSGANVLTF.

This rearrangement joins TRBV10-3 to TRBJ2-3; 10 bases are shared with TRBD2. V dropped 0 bases and J dropped 4; count of bases not matched to a gene: 4. The CDR3 is made up of 16 amino acids. CDR1 is ENHRY and CDR2 is SYGVKD in the germline V gene. The DNA for the CDR3 is TGTGCCATCAGTGAGTCGAGCGGGGGGGCCCCAGATACGCAGTATTTT. This encodes CAISESSGGAPDTQYF.

This rearrangement joins TRBV6-5 to TRBJ2-7; TRBD1 aligns across 8 bases. This CDR3 region has 15 residues. Germline V gene data show CDR1 as MNHEY and CDR2 as SVGAGI. V trimming: 5 bases; J trimming: 3 bases; junction bases outside the gene matches: 9. CDR3 protein: CASSPRGHDNYEQYV. Written as DNA, the CDR3 is TGTGCCAGCAGTCCCAGGGGGCACGATAACTACGAGCAGTACGTC.

The CDR3 DNA reads TGTGCCAGCAGCTCAGGGGGCGGCTATGGCTACACCTTC. Its protein is CASSSGGGYGYTF. This chain joins TRBV12-3 or TRBV12-4 and TRBJ1-2; 8 positions agree with TRBD1. The V gene end was trimmed by 6 bases and the J gene end by 4 bases; junction bases not matched to a gene: 4. There are 13 residues in the CDR3.

The chain employs TRBV3-1 (or the pseudogene TRBV3-2) and TRBJ2-3; D not certain. The V gene lost 4 bases and the J gene lost 4 bases, with 9 bases spanning the gap. This CDR3 spans 13 amino acids. CDR1 is LGHDT and CDR2 is YNNKEL in the germline V gene (reference sequence). The CDR3 here is CASSPFAADTQYF. CDR3 nucleotides: TGTGCCAGCAGCCCCTTCGCGGCAGATACGCAGTATTTT.

The chain recombines TRBV5-6 with TRBJ2-2, with D possibly matching TRBD1 (5 bases). Germline CDR1 is SGHDT and CDR2 is YYEEEE. V was pared by 4 bases and J by 4 bases, with 8 bases between. CDR3 length equals 13 residues. For the CDR3, the DNA is TGTGCCAGCAGCCTAGACAGCACCGGGGAGCTGTTTTTT. This gives the protein CASSLDSTGELFF.

This clone appeared once. V gene TRBV5-6 combines with J gene TRBJ1-6; D is unclear. The CDR3 is 12 amino acids. V lost 0 bases and J lost 12, with 7 bases in between. CDR1 SGHDT and CDR2 YYEEEE come from the germline V gene. The CDR3 DNA reads TGTGCCAGCAGCTTGGCACGGGGACCCCTCCACTTT. It translates to CASSLARGPLHF.

The V gene is TRBV21-1, the J gene TRBJ1-2; TRBD1, the table's D call, was not compared with the DNA. TRBV21-1 is classified as a pseudogene. CDR3 length: 13 amino acids. This CDR3 reads CASSGRQGPGYTF. The CDR3 coding sequence is TGTGCCAGCAGCGGGCGACAGGGGCCGGGCTACACCTTC.

This chain uses TRBV6-5 with TRBJ1-2; 9 positions agree with TRBD1. The CDR3 runs to 12 residues. The V gene end was trimmed by 8 bases and the J gene end by 9 bases; junction bases not matched to a gene: 7. Germline loops: CDR1 MNHEY, CDR2 SVGAGI. CDR3 DNA sequence: TGTGCCAGCGGGGGGACAGGGCGTCGCTACACCTTC. This codes for CASGGTGRRYTF.

The rearrangement uses TRBV18 and TRBJ2-2, with D perhaps matching TRBD2 (5 bases). Trimming left V 2 bases short and J 2 bases short, with 15 bases between. The CDR3 loop spans 17 amino acids. Germline lookup yields CDR1 KGHSH and CDR2 LQKENI. This CDR3 reads CASSPLSQDFNTGELFF. The CDR3 coding sequence is TGTGCCAGCTCACCATTATCCCAGGACTTTAACACCGGGGAGCTGTTTTTT.

The CDR3: CASSLDGRHTDTQYF. The DNA for the CDR3 is TGTGCCAGCAGCTTAGACGGTCGTCACACAGATACGCAGTATTTT. The chain combines TRBV7-8 with TRBJ2-3, with unresolved D. Trimming left V 1 base short and J 2 bases short, with 10 bases between. The CDR3 is 15 amino acids. Germline V lookup: CDR1 SGHVS, CDR2 FQNEAQ.

The V call is TRBV7-2, the J call TRBJ1-1; TRBD1 agrees at 7 bases. This CDR3 has 12 residues. The V and J ends lost 2 bases and 8 bases, in that order; junction bases with no gene match: 2. Germline lookup yields CDR1 SGHTA and CDR2 FQGNSA. The chain's CDR3 is CASSLNRGEAFF. The CDR3, as DNA: TGTGCCAGCAGCTTAAACAGGGGAGAAGCTTTCTTT.

The chain is built from TRBV7-7 and TRBJ1-2, with D tentatively TRBD1 (5 bases). V was pared by 4 bases and J by 4 bases, with 19 bases between. Germline-derived CDR1 and CDR2 are SSHAT and FNYEAQ (reference sequence). The CDR3 is 16 residues long. In DNA, the CDR3 is TGTGCCAGCAGCTCCGGGCGGGGGTTCTGCGCCTATGGCTACACCTTC. Its protein product is CASSSGRGFCAYGYTF. The full variable domain, rest sourced from reference TRBV7-7 and TRBJ1-2, is GAGVSQSPRYKVTKRGQDVTLRCDPISSHATLYWYQQALGQGPEFLTYFNYEAQPDKSGLPSDRFSAERPEGSISTLTIQRTEQRDSAMYRCASSSGRGFCAYGYTFGSGTRLTVV.

V is TRBV7-3 and J is TRBJ2-6; TRBD1 agrees at 9 bases. Trimming at V came to 4 bases and at J to 2 bases, leaving 9 bases not matched to a gene. The CDR3 extends over 18 amino acids. Germline V CDR1 and CDR2: SGHTA, FQGTGA. The CDR3 DNA sequence: TGTGCCAGCAGCTCAACAGGGGGCGAGGGCGCTGGGGCCAACGTCCTGACTTTC. This sequence encodes CASSSTGGEGAGANVLTF.